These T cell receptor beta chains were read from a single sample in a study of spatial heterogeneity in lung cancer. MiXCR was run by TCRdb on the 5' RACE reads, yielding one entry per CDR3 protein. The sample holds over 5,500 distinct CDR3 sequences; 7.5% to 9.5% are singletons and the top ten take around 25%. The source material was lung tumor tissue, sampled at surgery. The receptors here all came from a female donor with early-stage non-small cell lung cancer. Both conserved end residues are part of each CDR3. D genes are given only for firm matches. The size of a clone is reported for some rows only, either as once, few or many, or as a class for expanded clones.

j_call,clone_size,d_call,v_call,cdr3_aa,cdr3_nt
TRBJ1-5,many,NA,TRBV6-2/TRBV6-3,CASSYALGNQPQHF,TGTGCCAGCAGTTATGCCCTGGGGAATCAGCCCCAGCATTTT
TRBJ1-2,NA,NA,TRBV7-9,CASSLTLTGSFGYTF,TGTGCCAGCAGCTTGACGTTGACAGGTTCTTTTGGCTACACCTTC
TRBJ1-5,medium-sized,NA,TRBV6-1,CASRDRYNQPQHF,TGTGCCAGCCGGGACCGTTACAATCAGCCCCAGCATTTT
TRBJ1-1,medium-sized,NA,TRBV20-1,CSALYIGRGNTEAFF,TGCAGTGCCCTCTACATCGGTAGGGGGAACACTGAAGCTTTCTTT
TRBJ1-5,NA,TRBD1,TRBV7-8,CASSSGQGIGQPQHF,TGTGCCAGCAGCTCAGGACAGGGAATCGGTCAGCCCCAGCATTTT
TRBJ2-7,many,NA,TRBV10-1,CASSESAGEQYF,TGCGCCAGCAGTGAGTCAGCCGGCGAGCAGTACTTC
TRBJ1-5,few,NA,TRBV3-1,CASSLGDTQIQPQHF,TGTGCCAGCAGCCTAGGGGACACCCAGATTCAGCCCCAGCATTTT
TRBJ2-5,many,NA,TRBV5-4,CASSLWGRRETQYF,TGTGCCAGCAGCTTGTGGGGACGACGAGAGACCCAGTACTTC
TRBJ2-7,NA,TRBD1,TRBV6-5,CASSRGAASGTAYEQYF,TGTGCCAGCAGTCGAGGGGCTGCCTCCGGGACAGCATACGAGCAGTACTTC
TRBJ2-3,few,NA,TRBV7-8,CASSPRADTQYF,TGTGCCAGCAGCCCTAGGGCAGATACGCAGTATTTT
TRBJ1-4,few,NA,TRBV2,CASSKNRLTEKLFF,TGTGCCAGCAGTAAAAATAGACTTACGGAAAAACTGTTTTTT
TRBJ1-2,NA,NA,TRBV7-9,CASSLANLRGYTF,TGTGCCAGCAGCTTAGCTAACCTCCGGGGCTACACCTTC
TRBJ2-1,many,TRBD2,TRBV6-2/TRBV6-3,CASRGLAGPSYNEQFF,TGTGCCAGCAGGGGACTAGCGGGGCCCTCCTACAATGAGCAGTTCTTC
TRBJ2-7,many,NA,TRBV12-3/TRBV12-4,CASSLMGGYEQYF,TGTGCCAGCAGTTTAATGGGTGGCTACGAGCAGTACTTC
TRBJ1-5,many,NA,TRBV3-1,CASSQEGTGNQPQHF,TGTGCCAGCAGCCAAGAAGGGACCGGCAATCAGCCCCAGCATTTT
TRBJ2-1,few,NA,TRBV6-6,CASLGSGVYNEQFF,TGTGCCAGCCTCGGGAGCGGAGTCTACAATGAGCAGTTCTTC
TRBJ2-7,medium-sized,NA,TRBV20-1,CSAKKGPGIEQYF,TGCAGTGCTAAAAAAGGCCCAGGGATCGAGCAGTACTTC
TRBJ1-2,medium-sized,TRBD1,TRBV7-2,CASSISGDRTHYGYTF,TGTGCCAGCAGCATTTCGGGGGACAGGACCCACTATGGCTACACCTTC
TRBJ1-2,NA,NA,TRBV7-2,CASSAGLVAGYTF,TGTGCCAGCAGCGCCGGCCTGGTGGCCGGCTACACCTTC
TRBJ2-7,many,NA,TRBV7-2,CASSFRVLYEQYF,TGTGCCAGCAGCTTCAGGGTCCTCTACGAGCAGTACTTC
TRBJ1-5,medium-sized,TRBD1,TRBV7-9,CASTTGSDRAGQPQHF,TGTGCCAGCACCACGGGTAGCGACAGGGCCGGTCAGCCCCAGCATTTT
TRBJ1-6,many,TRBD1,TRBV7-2,CASSFRAGGRLTSNSPLHF,TGTGCCAGCAGCTTCAGGGCAGGGGGTAGGCTAACGTCTAATTCACCCCTCCACTTT
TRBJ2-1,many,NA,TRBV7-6,CASSPNRGSYNEQFF,TGTGCCAGCAGTCCCAATCGCGGGTCCTACAATGAGCAGTTCTTC
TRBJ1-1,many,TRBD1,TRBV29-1,CSVPTGGEDTEAFF,TGCAGCGTACCCACAGGGGGAGAAGACACTGAAGCTTTCTTT
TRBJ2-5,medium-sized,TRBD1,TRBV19,CASRGTGEGETQYF,TGTGCCAGTAGGGGGACAGGGGAAGGCGAGACCCAGTACTTC
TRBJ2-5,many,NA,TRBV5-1,CASSPEGETQYF,TGCGCCAGCAGCCCGGAGGGAGAGACCCAGTACTTC
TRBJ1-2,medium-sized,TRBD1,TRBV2,CAITTGGYGYTF,TGTGCCATCACCACAGGGGGATATGGCTACACCTTC
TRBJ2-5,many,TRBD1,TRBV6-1,CASSEETGGPETQYF,TGTGCCAGCAGTGAAGAGACAGGGGGCCCGGAGACCCAGTACTTC
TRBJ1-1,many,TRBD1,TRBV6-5,CASRRGQAEAFF,TGTGCCAGCAGAAGGGGGCAGGCTGAAGCTTTCTTT
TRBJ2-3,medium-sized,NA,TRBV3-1,CASSQGPPTEDTQYF,TGTGCCAGCAGCCAAGGGCCGCCAACCGAAGATACGCAGTATTTT
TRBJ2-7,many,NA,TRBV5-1,CASSRTGGEIYEQYF,TGCGCCAGCAGCCGCACAGGGGGGGAAATCTACGAGCAGTACTTC
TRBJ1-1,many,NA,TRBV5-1,CASSPGGEATEAFF,TGCGCCAGCAGCCCGGGGGGAGAAGCAACTGAAGCTTTCTTT
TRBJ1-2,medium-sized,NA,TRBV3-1,CASSLMSAYYGYTF,TGTGCCAGCAGCCTCATGTCAGCTTACTATGGCTACACCTTC
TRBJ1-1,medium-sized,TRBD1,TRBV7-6,CASSLAQGVEAFF,TGTGCCAGCAGCTTAGCACAGGGGGTTGAAGCTTTCTTT
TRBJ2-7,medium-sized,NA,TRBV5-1,CASSLSPIGYSLYEQYF,TGCGCCAGCAGCTTGTCTCCGATCGGGTACTCTCTCTACGAGCAGTACTTC
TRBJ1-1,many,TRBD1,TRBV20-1,CSAAGQGASTEAFF,TGCAGTGCCGCGGGACAGGGGGCGAGCACTGAAGCTTTCTTT
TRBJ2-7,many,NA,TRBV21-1,CASSLGTGGYEQYF,TGTGCCAGCTCACTCGGGACAGGGGGCTACGAGCAGTACTTC
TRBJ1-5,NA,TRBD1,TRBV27,CASSERLTGGRQPQHF,TGTGCCAGCAGTGAACGTCTGACAGGGGGCAGACAGCCCCAGCATTTT
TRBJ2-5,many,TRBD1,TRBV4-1,CASSRTGGGETQYF,TGCGCCAGCAGCCGGACAGGGGGTGGAGAGACCCAGTACTTC
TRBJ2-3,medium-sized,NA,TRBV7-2,CASSLGSAGGPRGTQYF,TGTGCCAGCAGCTTAGGGTCGGCCGGGGGCCCACGGGGTACGCAGTATTTT
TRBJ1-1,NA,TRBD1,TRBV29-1,CSGRDRGRSRNTEAFF,TGCAGCGGCCGGGACAGGGGGCGTAGCAGGAACACTGAAGCTTTCTTT
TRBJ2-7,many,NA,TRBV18,CASSPPRHYEQYF,TGTGCCAGCTCACCACCTCGCCACTACGAGCAGTACTTC
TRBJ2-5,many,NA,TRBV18,CASSPKRRDRETQYF,TGTGCCAGCTCACCAAAACGGAGGGACCGAGAGACCCAGTACTTC
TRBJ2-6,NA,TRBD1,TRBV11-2,CASGSDRALSGANVLTF,TGTGCCAGCGGATCGGACAGGGCCCTCTCTGGGGCCAACGTCCTGACTTTC
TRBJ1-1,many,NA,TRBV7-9,CASSSQVGYTEAFF,TGTGCCAGCAGCTCACAGGTGGGATACACTGAAGCTTTCTTT
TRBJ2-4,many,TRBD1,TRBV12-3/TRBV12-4,CASSLEGALAKNIQYF,TGTGCCAGCAGTTTAGAGGGGGCTCTAGCCAAAAACATTCAGTACTTC
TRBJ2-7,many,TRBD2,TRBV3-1,CASSQPGLGFTEQYF,TGTGCCAGCAGCCAACCGGGACTAGGGTTTACCGAGCAGTACTTC
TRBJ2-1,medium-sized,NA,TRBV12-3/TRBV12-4,CASSFGTVIEQFF,TGTGCCAGCAGTTTTGGGACCGTCATTGAGCAGTTCTTC
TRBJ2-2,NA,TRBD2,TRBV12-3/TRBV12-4,CASSSITSGGGTRELFF,TGTGCCAGCAGTTCGATTACTAGCGGGGGGGGCACCAGGGAGCTGTTTTTT
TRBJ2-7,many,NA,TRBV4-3,CASSFDKGRSEQYF,TGCGCCAGCAGCTTTGACAAGGGGCGAAGCGAGCAGTACTTC
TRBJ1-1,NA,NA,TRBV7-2,CASSKQGLLNTEAFF,TGTGCCAGCAGCAAACAGGGTCTACTGAACACTGAAGCTTTCTTT
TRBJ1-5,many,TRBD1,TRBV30,CAWSKRTGTGWPYSNQPQHF,TGTGCCTGGAGTAAAAGGACCGGGACAGGGTGGCCCTATAGCAATCAGCCCCAGCATTTT